This T cell receptor (beta chain) was captured by sequencing in a study of PD-1 blockade in mismatch repair-deficient tumors. The overall study: Patients had 11 to 13 mismatch repair-deficient cancer types and were previously treated and progressing.

Profiling relied on immunoSEQ multiplex PCR, and the TCRdb table lists in-frame clones only, not all of them. The table records about 38,000 clones, more than 75% of them present only once. As regards this clone: The antigen is not known.

Study findings and constraints: After pembrolizumab, tumor-resident clones rose rapidly, then generally contracted before radiologic responses.

TCRs were sequenced from a few patients responding to pembrolizumab. The TCR sequence derives from an adult with mismatch repair-deficient cancer. This material consisted of peripheral blood, taken 4 weeks after starting pembrolizumab.

This CDR3 reads CASSLGPPSSTDTQYF. Here the CDR3 DNA reads TGTGCCAGCAGCTTGGGACCACCCAGTAGCACAGATACGCAGTATTTT. The gene calls are TRBV11-2 and TRBJ2-3; D is perhaps TRBD1 or TRBD2 (5 bases each). The ends were cut back, 3 bases at V and 0 bases at J, with 13 bases in the middle. This CDR3 has 16 residues. Germline CDR1 SGHAT, CDR2 FQNNGV.